The present T cell receptor (beta chain) was sequenced within a study of high-grade serous ovarian cancer treatment subgroups. Study-level information: On average, approximately 14,000 reads and roughly 7,700 unique TCR beta rearrangements were obtained per sample. Study-wide results and limits: Spatial context was lost because tumors were sequenced in bulk. Tumors within one patient showed repertoire similarity of roughly 0.095 to 0.8.

There are 15 residues in the CDR3. Deletions cut 8 bases from V and 5 bases from J, with 21 bases between. CDR1 is MNHEY and CDR2 is SVGAGI in the germline V gene. Profiling relied on immunoSEQ multiplex PCR, and the TCRdb table lists in-frame clones only, not all of them. The sample comprises about 8,000 clones, 50% to 75% of which are singletons, and approximately 5.9% rests with the top ten. Tumor samples were taken before definitive surgery or chemotherapy. Concerning this clone itself: Its cognate antigen is unknown.

The chain couples TRBV6-5 to TRBJ2-5, with D tentatively TRBD1 or TRBD2 (6 bases each). Sequencing was carried out using tumor tissue. This receptor was obtained from a human donor with high-grade serous ovarian cancer. The CDR3 DNA is TGTGCCAGCGGAAGAAGGGGGGTGGGAATCGAGACCCAGTACTTC. Translated: CASGRRGVGIETQYF.